This T cell receptor beta chain was recorded in a study of patients and donors after allogeneic stem cell transplantation. Via MiXCR, TCRdb re-called the RT-PCR reads, giving one row per CDR3 protein. The sample shows about 200,000 distinct CDR3 sequences, 38% of them seen only once. Trimming removed 4 bases at V and 3 bases at J, with 18 bases between. The CDR3 is 16 residues long. Germline V CDR1 and CDR2: SGHRS, YFSETQ. This TCR was sampled from a human donor who was either an allogeneic HSCT recipient or a stem cell or donor lymphocyte infusion donor (not recorded which). It is not recorded whose cells these are; they may come from a transplant donor. The sample comprised blood, either unsorted or a sorted T cell fraction (not recorded which). The chain uses TRBV5-1 and TRBJ2-3, with D unresolved. CDR3 amino acids: CASSPMVTIGTDTQYF. The CDR3 coding sequence is TGCGCCAGCAGCCCAATGGTTACTATTGGGACAGATACGCAGTATTTT. The full variable domain, rest sourced from reference TRBV5-1 and TRBJ2-3, is KAGVTQTPRYLIKTRGQQVTLSCSPISGHRSVSWYQQTPGQGLQFLFEYFSETQRNKGNFPGRFSGRQFSNSRSEMNVSTLELGDSALYLCASSPMVTIGTDTQYFGPGTRLTVL.